The 9 T cell receptor beta chains below were found in one sample sequenced in a study of T cell repertoires in cytomegalovirus infection. TCRdb ran MiXCR on the reads and lists one entry per CDR3 protein. The sample holds a few hundred thousand distinct CDR3 sequences, 18% seen once. Sequencing was done on a sample of PBMCs. Receptors were obtained from a human donor in good health (CMV status not recorded). Some clones in this sample may be carry-over from other donors' samples.

The chain has TRBV12-3 or TRBV12-4 and TRBJ1-1, with D hard to call. The V gene lost 2 bases and the J gene lost 1 base, with 8 bases spanning the gap. The CDR3 has 14 residues. In nucleotides, the CDR3 is TGTGCCAGCAGTTTATCGGGCGGGAACACTGAAGCTTTCTTT. It is translated as CASSLSGGNTEAFF.

At least ten counts were recorded for this clonotype. This rearrangement joins TRBV7-2 to TRBJ2-4; D may be TRBD1 (7 bases). The CDR3 extends over 14 amino acids. The V end lost 5 bases, the J end lost 8 bases, and 16 bases lay between the germline ends. Germline V lookup: CDR1 SGHTA, CDR2 FQGNSA. CDR3 residues: CASSQRQGGYIQYF. The CDR3 nucleotides read TGTGCCAGCAGCCAGAGACAGGGAGGCTACATTCAGTACTTC. The full variable domain, with the rest looked up from reference TRBV7-2 and TRBJ2-4, is GAGVSQSPSNKVTEKGKDVELRCDPISGHTALYWYRQSLGQGLEFLIYFQGNSAPDKSGLPSDRFSAERTGGSVSTLTIQRTQQEDSAVYLCASSQRQGGYIQYFGAGTRLSVL.

This chain joins TRBV27 and TRBJ1-1; D unclear. The germline V and J ends were trimmed by 3 bases and 1 base, with 9 bases remaining between them. The CDR3 is 14 residues long. From germline, CDR1 is MNHEY and CDR2 SMNVEV (reference sequence). The CDR3 is CASSLYRENTEAFF. CDR3 nucleotides: TGTGCCAGCAGTTTGTATCGGGAGAACACTGAAGCTTTCTTT.

In this sample, this clonotype turned up a few times. The chain joins TRBV15 to TRBJ2-1; tentative D call: TRBD1 (6 bases). Germline V gene sequence: CDR1 LNHNV, CDR2 YYDKDF (reference sequence). This CDR3 is 15 amino acids long. V lost 3 bases and J 8 bases, leaving 17 bases between the germline ends. CDR3 loop: CATSSKGVVVDEQFF. CDR3 nucleotides: TGTGCCACCAGCAGTAAGGGGGTGGTAGTTGATGAGCAGTTCTTC.

This clonotype was detected only a few times. This chain joins TRBV6-2 or TRBV6-3 and TRBJ2-7; possibly TRBD2 for D (5 bases). V lost 5 bases and J 1 base, leaving 18 bases between the germline ends. CDR1 is MNHEY and CDR2 is SVGEGT in the germline V gene. CDR3 length: 16 amino acids. The CDR3 loop reads CASSMREGRFSYEQYF. Written as DNA, the CDR3 is TGTGCCAGCAGTATGCGAGAGGGTCGTTTTTCCTACGAGCAGTACTTC.

For this clonotype: This sequence may be a read error, since a much larger clone differs from it by one base. This chain uses TRBV11-2 with TRBJ2-7; no firm D call. The length of the CDR3 is 14 residues. From germline, CDR1 is SGHAT and CDR2 FQNNGV. Here the CDR3 reads CASSPPVPLIEKYF. The CDR3 bases are TGTGCCAGCAGTCCCCCGGTACCCCTGATCGAGAAGTACTTC.

The V gene is TRBV29-1, the J gene TRBJ2-2; D remains ambiguous. V was pared by 6 bases and J by 5 bases, with 13 bases between. The CDR3 extends over 13 amino acids. Germline CDR1 is SQVTM and CDR2 is ANQGSEA. The CDR3 loop is CSVVGPWTGELFF. In DNA form, the CDR3 reads TGCAGCGTGGTTGGGCCGTGGACCGGGGAGCTGTTTTTT.

This clonotype was recorded at least ten times. The chain couples TRBV7-9 to TRBJ1-2, with 7 bases lining up with TRBD1. Germline loops: CDR1 SEHNR, CDR2 FQNEAQ (reference sequence). This CDR3 region has 14 residues. V was pared by 4 bases and J by 2 bases, with 4 bases of the junction left unmatched. In nucleotides, the CDR3 is TGTGCCAGCAGCTCGGTGACAGGGAACTATGGCTACACCTTC. Translating it yields CASSSVTGNYGYTF.

In its sample, this clonotype was seen many times. The J gene is TRBJ2-3, the V gene TRBV4-2, with 8 bases aligning to TRBD2. This CDR3 is 18 amino acids long. J gave up 2 bases and V 0 bases, and 10 bases lay outside the gene matches. Germline assignment: CDR1 LGHNA and CDR2 YNFKEQ. The CDR3 loop is CASSQERFGGGHTDTQYF. The CDR3 coding sequence is TGTGCCAGCAGCCAAGAGAGATTTGGCGGGGGGCACACAGATACGCAGTATTTT.